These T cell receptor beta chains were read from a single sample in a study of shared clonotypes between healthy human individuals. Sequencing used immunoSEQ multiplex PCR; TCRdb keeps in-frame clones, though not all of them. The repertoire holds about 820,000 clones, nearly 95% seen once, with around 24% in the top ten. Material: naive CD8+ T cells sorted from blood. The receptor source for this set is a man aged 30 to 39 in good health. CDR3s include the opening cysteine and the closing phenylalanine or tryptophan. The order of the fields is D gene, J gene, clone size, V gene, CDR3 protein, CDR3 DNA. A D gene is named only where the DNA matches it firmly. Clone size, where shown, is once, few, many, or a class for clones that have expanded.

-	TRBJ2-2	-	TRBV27	CASSWGNTGELFF	TGTGCCAGCAGTTGGGGGAACACCGGGGAGCTGTTTTTT
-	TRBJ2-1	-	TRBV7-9	CASRPGSSYNEQFF	TGTGCCAGCAGACCAGGGAGCTCCTACAATGAGCAGTTCTTC
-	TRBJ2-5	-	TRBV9	CASSVELRQETQYF	TGTGCCAGCAGCGTAGAGCTGCGGCAAGAGACCCAGTACTTC
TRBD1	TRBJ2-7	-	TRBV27	CASSPRDRGYEQYF	TGTGCCAGCAGTCCCCGGGACAGGGGCTACGAGCAGTACTTC
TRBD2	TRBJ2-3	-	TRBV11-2	CASSLVGGRRTDTQYF	TGTGCCAGCAGCTTAGTGGGCGGGAGGCGCACAGATACGCAGTATTTT
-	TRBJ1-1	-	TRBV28	CASRTGLAKGTEAFF	TGTGCCAGCAGGACAGGTTTGGCGAAGGGGACTGAAGCTTTCTTT
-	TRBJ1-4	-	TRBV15	CATSTLGAGDNEKLFF	TGTGCCACCAGCACACTGGGCGCCGGGGATAATGAAAAACTGTTTTTT
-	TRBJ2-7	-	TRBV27	CASSSSGTLIRHF	TGTGCCAGCAGTTCATCCGGGACCCTCATACGGCACTTC
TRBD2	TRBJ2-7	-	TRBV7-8	CASSTDNHNGTSGTYEQYF	TGTGCCAGCAGCACCGACAACCACAATGGAACTAGCGGAACCTACGAGCAGTACTTC
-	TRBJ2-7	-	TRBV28	CASSLLGVTSGYEQYF	TGTGCCAGCAGTTTACTGGGGGTTACCAGTGGCTACGAGCAGTACTTC
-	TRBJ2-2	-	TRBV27	CASSWYERTGELFF	TGTGCCAGCAGTTGGTACGAGAGGACCGGGGAGCTGTTTTTT
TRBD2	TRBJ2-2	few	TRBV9	CASSERLAGTGELFF	TGTGCCAGCAGCGAGCGACTAGCGGGGACCGGGGAGCTGTTTTTT
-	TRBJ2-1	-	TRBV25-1	CASSEYIHNEQFF	TGTGCCAGCAGTGAATATATCCACAATGAGCAGTTCTTC
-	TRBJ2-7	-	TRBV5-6	CASSSSGYEQYF	TGTGCCAGCAGCTCGTCGGGCTACGAGCAGTACTTC
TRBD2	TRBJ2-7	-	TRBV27	CASSLGSGGGLSEQYF	TGTGCCAGCAGTCTGGGGTCCGGCGGGGGGTTGTCCGAGCAGTACTTC
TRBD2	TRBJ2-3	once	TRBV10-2	CASWSSGVTDTQYF	TGCGCCAGCTGGTCTAGCGGGGTCACAGATACGCAGTATTTT
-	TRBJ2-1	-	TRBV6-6	CASSYYRTVAGNEQFF	TGTGCCAGCAGTTACTATCGGACAGTGGCGGGCAATGAGCAGTTCTTC
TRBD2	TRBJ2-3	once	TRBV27	CASSLTAGVKDTQYF	TGTGCCAGCAGTTTAACGGCGGGAGTTAAGGATACGCAGTATTTT
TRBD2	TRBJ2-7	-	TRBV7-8	CASSFGTSGGYEQYF	TGTGCCAGCAGCTTTGGGACTAGCGGAGGCTACGAGCAGTACTTC
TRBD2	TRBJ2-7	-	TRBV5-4	CASSATRGEPSSYEQYF	TGTGCCAGCAGCGCCACTCGGGGGGAGCCCAGCTCCTACGAGCAGTACTTC
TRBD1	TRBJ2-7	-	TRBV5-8	CASSSRQGRYEQYF	TGTGCCAGCAGCTCACGACAGGGGAGATACGAGCAGTACTTC
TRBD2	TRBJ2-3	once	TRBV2	CASSSPPLRREEDTQYF	TGTGCCAGCAGCAGCCCCCCGCTGCGGCGGGAGGAAGATACGCAGTATTTT
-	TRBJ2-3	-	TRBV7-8	CASSPRADTQYF	TGTGCCAGCAGCCCCCGGGCAGATACGCAGTATTTT
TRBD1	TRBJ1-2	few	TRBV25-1	CASSPGQGGDGYTF	TGTGCCAGCAGCCCGGGACAGGGAGGGGATGGCTACACCTTC
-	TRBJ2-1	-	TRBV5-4	CASSLEGPVNEQFF	TGTGCCAGCAGCTTGGAGGGGCCAGTCAATGAGCAGTTCTTC
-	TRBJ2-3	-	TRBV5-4	CASSVEGQVTDTQYF	TGTGCCAGCAGCGTGGAGGGCCAGGTTACAGATACGCAGTATTTT
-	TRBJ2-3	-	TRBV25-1	CASRVGQYTDTQYF	TGTGCCAGCAGAGTGGGGCAGTACACAGATACGCAGTATTTT
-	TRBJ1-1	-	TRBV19	CASSLAGYDTEAFF	TGTGCCAGTAGTTTAGCGGGTTATGACACTGAAGCTTTCTTT
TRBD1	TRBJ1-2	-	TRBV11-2	CASSLENGQGYGYTF	TGTGCCAGCAGCTTAGAGAATGGACAGGGCTATGGCTACACCTTC
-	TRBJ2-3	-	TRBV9	CASSVEGQISTDTQYF	TGTGCCAGCAGCGTAGAGGGGCAAATTAGCACAGATACGCAGTATTTT
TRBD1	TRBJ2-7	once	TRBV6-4	CASYPGTGQNRGDEQYF	TGTGCCAGTTACCCCGGGACAGGGCAGAATCGTGGAGACGAGCAGTACTTC
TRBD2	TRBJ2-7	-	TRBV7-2	CASSLGLASYEQYF	TGTGCCAGCAGCCTCGGACTAGCTTCCTACGAGCAGTACTTC
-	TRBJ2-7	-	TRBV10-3	CAISGGLYEQYF	TGTGCCATCAGTGGGGGTCTTTACGAGCAGTACTTC
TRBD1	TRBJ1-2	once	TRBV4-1	CASSTSPKTGVIDGYTF	TGCGCCAGCAGTACGAGCCCTAAGACAGGGGTGATTGATGGCTACACCTTC
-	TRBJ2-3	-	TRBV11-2	CASSHWSEDTQYF	TGTGCCAGCAGCCATTGGAGCGAGGATACGCAGTATTTT